This T cell receptor (beta chain) is drawn from a study of T cells in Graves' hyperthyroidism and ophthalmopathy. Findings and caveats of the study: Ophthalmopathy was model-predicted a median roughly six months pre-onset. Blood samples included most of the expanded thyroid clonotypes exceeding 0.001.

The CDR3 runs 14 residues. The V gene lost 3 bases and the J gene lost 5 bases, with 10 bases spanning the gap. Using RNA transcripts as the source, TCR beta CDR3 regions were amplified. Initially, a first-round RT-PCR of the TCR CDR3 employed the HTBI primer set. TCRdb ran MiXCR on the multiplex PCR reads and lists one entry per CDR3 protein. This sample has approximately 870,000 distinct CDR3 sequences, with over 35% found just once. Diagnoses rested on clinical symptoms, serum thyroxine and TRAb, thyroid ultrasound and orbital computed tomography. This clonotype has a handful of counts. As yet, its antigen is unknown.

This clonotype originated in a man between 18 and 29 years old with Graves' hyperthyroidism. The sequenced sample was blood. The rearrangement links TRBV12-3 or TRBV12-4 to TRBJ2-2, with D perhaps matching TRBD1 or TRBD2 (5 bases each). CDR3: CASSLFGGTGELFF. DNA for the CDR3: TGTGCCAGCAGTTTGTTTGGGGGAACCGGGGAGCTGTTTTTT.